This T cell receptor (beta chain) was observed in a study of T cells in tuberculosis. Study background: The T cells targeted glucose monomycolate, a mycobacterial lipid, via CD1B. Regarding the study as a whole: Active tuberculosis alpha repertoires lay closer to GMM-specific TCRs than controls'. GEM motif frequencies gave roughly 65% accuracy; the GMM repertoire gave roughly 86%.

CDR3 size: 14 residues. V was clipped by 4 bases and J by 10 bases, with 16 bases between them. CDR1 and CDR2 (germline): SNHLY, FYNNEI. As to time point: new active TB diagnosis, blood taken before or within 7 days of starting treatment. Method: immunoSEQ multiplex PCR; TCRdb's copy keeps in-frame clones and lacks some. The table lists approximately 46,000 clones, roughly 95% of them singletons. To note about this clone: What it binds is unknown.

The receptor was isolated from an adult with tuberculosis. The gene calls are TRBV2 and TRBJ2-2; a weak D match, TRBD1 (6 bases). Specimen: PBMCs, collected at tuberculosis diagnosis. The CDR3 DNA reads TGTGCCAGCAGTGCAGGGGTCAGGATAGTGGAGCTGTTTTTT. Translating it yields CASSAGVRIVELFF.